This TCR beta chain was observed in a study of blood T cell repertoires in COVID-19. At the level of the study: Sources were T cells, B-cell-depleted T cells, or PBMCs; the material itself was cDNA or gDNA.

This clone was counted once. V was clipped by 2 bases and J by 0 bases; unmatched bases: 1. There are 15 residues in the CDR3. Germline CDR1 is MNHEY and CDR2 is SVGEGT. Authors' analysis steps: Reference gene primer amplification yielded estimated nucleated cell counts. Data came from immunoSEQ multiplex PCR; TCRdb stores just in-frame clones and leaves some out. V, J and clone size are those of that table, while D and trimming were read from the DNA. The sample has 200,000 to 300,000 clones, approximately 90% seen once. Participants were placed into cohorts based on the clinical history they reported.

The receptor comes from a woman aged 35 to 49 with acute COVID-19. The specimen was PBMCs or T cells enriched from blood (not recorded which). This chain joins TRBV6-2 or TRBV6-3 and TRBJ1-3, with 7 positions matching TRBD1. DNA for the CDR3: TGTGCCAGCAGTTACGGGACAGCCTCTGGAAACACCATATATTTT. Protein: CASSYGTASGNTIYF.